This entry lists 11 T cell receptor beta chains sequenced from one sample in a study of blood T cells in healthy people across ages (dated by TCRdb to between 2014 and 2016). The method behind the library was 5' RACE. The reads were generated on an Illumina HiSeq 2500. A second about 7 to 12 cycle PCR used a sample-barcoded 5' primer and a J-beta primer mix. TCRdb trimmed public reads at Q25 via fastp, called clones via MiXCR and kept in-frame beta chains. CDR3 protein duplicates are merged, each entry listing the most common genes and DNA. The sample table lists over 700,000 distinct CDR3 sequences, roughly 25% of them with a count of one. Under 9.5% of the sample rests with the top ten. A further study also used this sample, focusing on T cells of mothers and their children.

Source material: blood. The receptors were gathered from a boy between 10 and 17 years old in good health.

The DNA for the CDR3 is TGTGCCAGCAGTTTATTGGCTAGCGGGTCGGATGAGCAGTTCTTC. Translating it yields CASSLLASGSDEQFF. This chain joins TRBV27 and TRBJ2-1; TRBD2 matches 8 bases. J gave up 8 bases and V 1 base, and 7 bases lay outside the gene matches. The CDR3 sequence is 15 residues long. Germline V gene data show CDR1 as MNHEY and CDR2 as SMNVEV (reference sequence).

This chain uses TRBV18 with TRBJ2-5; 7 bases match TRBD1. Germline CDR1 KGHSH, CDR2 LQKENI. This CDR3 spans 16 amino acids. Losses at the gene ends were 1 base for V and 3 bases for J; bases not matched to a gene: 8. The CDR3 nucleotides read TGTGCCAGCTCACCACTGCCAGGGGGTCAGGAAGAGACCCAGTACTTC. It is translated as CASSPLPGGQEETQYF. The whole variable domain, remainder taken from reference TRBV18 and TRBJ2-5, is NAGVMQNPRHLVRRRGQEARLRCSPMKGHSHVYWYRQLPEEGLKFMVYLQKENIIDESGMPKERFSAEFPKEGPSILRIQQVVRGDSAAYFCASSPLPGGQEETQYFGPGTRLLVL.

This clonotype was picked up a small number of times. The chain carries TRBV6-2 or TRBV6-3 and TRBJ2-7; tentatively, D is TRBD2 (6 bases). CDR1 is MNHEY and CDR2 is SVGEGT in the germline V gene. With 2 bases removed from V and 3 bases from J, the gap between germline ends came to 14 bases. The CDR3 has 15 residues. The CDR3 coding sequence is TGTGCCAGCAGTTACCGGGGACTTCAGAACTACGAGCAGTACTTC. This translates into CASSYRGLQNYEQYF.

Points on this clonotype: Mismatch with germline at one junction end may stem from a read error. The rearrangement uses TRBV5-5 and TRBJ2-5, with 8 positions matching TRBD1. The end of the DNA is better explained by TRBJ2-7, so the J call may be wrong. The CDR3 runs 15 residues. Germline values: CDR1 SGHKS, CDR2 YYEKEE (reference sequence). CDR3 in DNA: TGTGCCAGAAGCTTGCTATATGGGACAGGATACGAGCAGTACTTC. This encodes CARSLLYGTGYEQYF.

This clonotype was seen only a few times. This CDR3 reads CASSYSIREMTYEQYF. The CDR3 coding sequence is TGTGCCAGCAGTTACTCGATCCGGGAAATGACCTACGAGCAGTACTTC. The chain combines TRBV6-2 or TRBV6-3 with TRBJ2-7, with a tentative D call TRBD2 (5 bases). The CDR3 spans 16 residues. Germline V CDR1 and CDR2: MNHEY, SVGEGT. V was trimmed by 0 bases and J by 2 bases, leaving 14 bases between them.

Note on this clonotype: At one end the junction does not follow the germline gene, possibly because of a read error. V usage is TRBV28 and J usage is TRBJ2-1, with 7 bases lining up with TRBD1. CDR1 is MDHEN, CDR2 SYDVKM, per germline. This CDR3 has 15 amino acids. In DNA, the CDR3 is TGTGCCAGCACCGAAAGAGGGACAGTGTACAATGAGCGGTTCTTC. It translates to CASTERGTVYNERFF.

The chain has TRBV25-1 and TRBJ2-5; D uncertain. The end of the DNA is better explained by TRBJ2-7, so the J call may be wrong. Germline V gene lookup returns CDR1 MGHDK and CDR2 SYGVNS. CDR3 length: 15 residues. CDR3 sequence reads: CASSDNQLSSYEQYF. The CDR3 DNA is TGTGCCAGCAGTGACAACCAGCTCAGCTCCTACGAGCAGTACTTC.

This clonotype has a handful of counts. The rearrangement links TRBV12-3 or TRBV12-4 to TRBJ2-3, with D maybe TRBD1 (5 bases). V was cut by 3 bases and J by 0 bases, with 13 bases left in between. This CDR3 region has 16 residues. The CDR3 coding sequence is TGTGCCAGCAGTTTTACCCTACAGGAGAGCACAGATACGCAGTATTTT. Translating gives CASSFTLQESTDTQYF.

This clonotype turned up a few times. V is TRBV6-5 and J is TRBJ2-5, with D possibly TRBD2 on 5 matching bases. The germline V gene has CDR1 MNHEY and CDR2 SVGAGI. The CDR3 length is 13 residues. The ends were cut back, 8 bases at V and 5 bases at J, with 15 bases in the middle. CDR3 DNA: TGTGCCAGCTCAGAACTAGAAGCGGAGACCCAGTACTTC. Amino acids: CASSELEAETQYF.

The rearrangement uses TRBV11-2 and TRBJ2-1, with 9 bases fitting TRBD2. Germline V gives CDR1 SGHAT, CDR2 FQNNGV. The CDR3 totals 18 residues. V was clipped by 0 bases and J by 4 bases; unmatched bases: 10. CDR3 bases: TGTGCCAGCAGCTTAGAGTTGGGGGCTAGCGGGAAGTACAATGAGCAGTTCTTC. Translating it yields CASSLELGASGKYNEQFF.

This clonotype showed up just once. This chain uses TRBV15 with TRBJ2-1, with D maybe TRBD2 (7 bases). The V gene's germline CDR1 is LNHNV and CDR2 YYDKDF (reference sequence). The V gene lost 3 bases and the J gene lost 2 bases, with 11 bases spanning the gap. The CDR3 spans 15 residues. The CDR3 here is CATSSHGGPYNEQFF. CDR3 DNA sequence: TGTGCCACCAGCAGCCACGGGGGGCCCTACAATGAGCAGTTCTTC.